The TCR beta chain described here comes from a study of molecular identifiers for immune sequencing clone quantification. Study background: Four portions were sequenced after RNA from around 20,000 or 100,000 naive CD8 cells was split five ways in replicates.

This CDR3 spans 14 amino acids. Germline trimming cut 1 base from V and 4 bases from J; bases unmatched to any gene: 3. Germline lookup yields CDR1 MGHRA and CDR2 YSYEKL. Via MiXCR, TCRdb re-called the PCR reads, giving one row per CDR3 protein. The sample records some 680,000 distinct CDR3 sequences, about 25% being singletons. V is TRBV4-1 and J is TRBJ2-5, with 7 bases lining up with TRBD1. The receptor was isolated from a human donor in good health. Some libraries in this study had Jurkat cell RNA spiked in. Sequenced sample: naive CD8+ T cells from blood, with Jurkat cell RNA spiked in. The subset denotes: FACS-sorted CD8+CD4-CCR7+CD45RA+ naive T cells. Here the CDR3 reads CASSQGPGGETQYF. The CDR3 bases are TGCGCCAGCAGCCAAGGGCCAGGGGGAGAGACCCAGTACTTC.